Given below is one T cell receptor beta chain in context. Its antigen remains unidentified. The germline gives CDR1 LNHDA, CDR2 SQIVND (reference sequence). Trimming pared 9 bases from V and 3 bases from J, leaving 12 bases between. The CDR3 consists of 14 residues. The data were obtained in a study of cytotoxic CD8 clonotypes in ibrutinib-treated CLL. Broader study findings: Once treatment began, public clonotypes, which were uncommon, contracted or stayed stable. At baseline, clonality was higher than in age-matched healthy donors and correlated with CD8+ counts. Having risen at ibrutinib response, clonality had fallen back toward baseline by progression.

Here immunoSEQ multiplex PCR was the method, and the copy in TCRdb shows in-frame clones only, minus some. The data show about 50,000 clones, with roughly 80% seen just once and about a fifth held by the top ten. This rearrangement joins TRBV19 to TRBJ2-6; TRBD2 is a possible D gene (6 bases). Sequenced material: PBMCs, taken after 24 months of ibrutinib treatment. The source is a human donor with chronic lymphocytic leukemia. The CDR3 DNA follows: TGTGCCAGCTGGAGGGGAAGTGGGGCCAACGTCCTGACTTTC. Translated: CASWRGSGANVLTF.